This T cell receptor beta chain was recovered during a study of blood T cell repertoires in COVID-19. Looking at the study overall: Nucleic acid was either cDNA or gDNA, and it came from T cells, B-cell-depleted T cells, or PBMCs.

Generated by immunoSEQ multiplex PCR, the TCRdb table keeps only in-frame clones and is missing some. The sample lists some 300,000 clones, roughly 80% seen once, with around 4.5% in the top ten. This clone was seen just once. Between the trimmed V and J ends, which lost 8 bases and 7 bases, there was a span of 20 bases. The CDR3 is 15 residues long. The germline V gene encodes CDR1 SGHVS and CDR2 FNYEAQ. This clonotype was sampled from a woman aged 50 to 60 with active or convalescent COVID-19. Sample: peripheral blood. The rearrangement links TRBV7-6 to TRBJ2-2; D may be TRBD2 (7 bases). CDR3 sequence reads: CASVQGRATGGELFF. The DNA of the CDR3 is TGTGCCAGCGTCCAGGGGAGGGCCACAGGCGGGGAGCTGTTTTTT.